This TCR beta chain is from a study of T cell repertoires in cytomegalovirus infection. TCRdb fed the reads into MiXCR, producing one record per CDR3 protein. Among some 920,000 distinct CDR3 sequences listed, less than 35% were seen once. This clonotype was counted between two and nine times. The antigen is undetermined. Germline CDR1 reads SNHLY; CDR2 reads FYNNEI. CDR3 size: 14 residues. J gave up 7 bases and V 7 bases, and 7 bases lay outside the gene matches. The chain employs TRBV2 and TRBJ2-1, with TRBD2 matching over 10 bases. Source: cultured CD8+ T cells from PBMCs, taken from culture after CMV antigen stimulation. The clonotype originates from a human donor in good health (CMV status not recorded). Some clones in this sample may be carry-over from other donors' samples. CDR3 coding DNA: TGTGCCAGCAAGGAGCGGGGGGGCGGGAATGAGCAGTTCTTC. Amino acids: CASKERGGGNEQFF.